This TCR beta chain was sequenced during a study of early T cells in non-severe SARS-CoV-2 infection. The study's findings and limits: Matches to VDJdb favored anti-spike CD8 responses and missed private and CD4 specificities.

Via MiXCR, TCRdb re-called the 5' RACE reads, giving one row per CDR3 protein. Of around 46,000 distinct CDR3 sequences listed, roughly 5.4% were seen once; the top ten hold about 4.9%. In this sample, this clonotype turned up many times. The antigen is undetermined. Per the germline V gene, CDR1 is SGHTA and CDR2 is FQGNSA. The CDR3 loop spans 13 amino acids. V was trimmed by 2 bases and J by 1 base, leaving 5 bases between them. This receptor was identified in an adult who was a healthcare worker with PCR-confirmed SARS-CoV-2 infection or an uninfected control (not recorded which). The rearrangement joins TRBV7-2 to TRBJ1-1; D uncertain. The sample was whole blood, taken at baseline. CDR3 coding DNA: TGTGCCAGCAGCTTAAGACAGAACACTGAAGCTTTCTTT. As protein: CASSLRQNTEAFF.